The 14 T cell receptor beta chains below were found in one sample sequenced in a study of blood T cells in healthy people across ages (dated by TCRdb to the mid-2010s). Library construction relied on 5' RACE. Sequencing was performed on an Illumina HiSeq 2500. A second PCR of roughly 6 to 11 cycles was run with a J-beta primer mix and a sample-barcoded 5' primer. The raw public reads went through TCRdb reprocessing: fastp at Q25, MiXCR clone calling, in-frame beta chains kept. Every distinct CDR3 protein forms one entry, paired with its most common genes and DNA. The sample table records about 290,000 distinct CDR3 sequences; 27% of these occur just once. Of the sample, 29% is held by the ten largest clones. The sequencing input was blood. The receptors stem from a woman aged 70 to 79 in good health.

CDR3 nucleotides: TGTGTCGCGGCTAGGGAAGGAAGTCAGCCCCAGCATTTT. Protein product: CVAAREGSQPQHF. The chain couples TRBV6-1 to TRBJ1-5; D call uncertain. The CDR3 contains 13 residues. From germline, CDR1 is MNHNS and CDR2 SASEGT.

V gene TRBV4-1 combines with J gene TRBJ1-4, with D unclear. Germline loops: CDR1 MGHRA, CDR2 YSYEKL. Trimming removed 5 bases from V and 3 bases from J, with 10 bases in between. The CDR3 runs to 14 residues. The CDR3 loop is CASSFASSNEKLFF. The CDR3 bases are TGCGCCAGCAGCTTCGCCTCCTCTAATGAAAAACTGTTTTTT.

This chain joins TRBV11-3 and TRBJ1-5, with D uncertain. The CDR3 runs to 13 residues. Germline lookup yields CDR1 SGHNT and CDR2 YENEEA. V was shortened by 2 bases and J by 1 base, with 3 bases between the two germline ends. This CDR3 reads CASSLQSNQPQHF. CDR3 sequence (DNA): TGTGCCAGCAGCTTACAAAGCAATCAGCCCCAGCATTTT.

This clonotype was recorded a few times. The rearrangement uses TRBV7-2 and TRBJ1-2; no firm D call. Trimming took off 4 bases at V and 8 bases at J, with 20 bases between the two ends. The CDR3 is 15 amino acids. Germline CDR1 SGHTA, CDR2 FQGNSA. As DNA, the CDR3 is TGTGCCAGCAGCTCAGCAGGCGTACCCGCCCGGGGCTACACCTTC. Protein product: CASSSAGVPARGYTF.

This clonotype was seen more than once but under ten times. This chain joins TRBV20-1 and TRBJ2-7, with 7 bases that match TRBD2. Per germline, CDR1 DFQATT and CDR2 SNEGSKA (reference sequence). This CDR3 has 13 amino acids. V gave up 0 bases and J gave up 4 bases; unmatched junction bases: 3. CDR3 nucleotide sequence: TGCAGTGCTAGAGAGGGCGGGAGATACGAGCAGTACTTC. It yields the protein CSAREGGRYEQYF.

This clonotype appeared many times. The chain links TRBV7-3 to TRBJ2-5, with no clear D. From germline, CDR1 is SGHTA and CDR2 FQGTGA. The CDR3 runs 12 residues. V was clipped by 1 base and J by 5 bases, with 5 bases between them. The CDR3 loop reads CASSLIGETQYF. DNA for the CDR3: TGTGCCAGCAGCTTAATCGGGGAGACCCAGTACTTC.

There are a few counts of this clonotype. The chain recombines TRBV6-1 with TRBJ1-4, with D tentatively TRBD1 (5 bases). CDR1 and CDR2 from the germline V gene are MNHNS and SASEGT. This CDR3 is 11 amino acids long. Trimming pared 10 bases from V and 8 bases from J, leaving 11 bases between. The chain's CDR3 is CAIRALEKLFF. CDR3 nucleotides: TGTGCCATCAGGGCGTTAGAAAAACTGTTTTTT.

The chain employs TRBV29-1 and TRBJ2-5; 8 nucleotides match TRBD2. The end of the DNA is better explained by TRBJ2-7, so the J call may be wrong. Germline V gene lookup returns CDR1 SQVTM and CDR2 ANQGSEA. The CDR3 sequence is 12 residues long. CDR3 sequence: CSVVLAAYEQYF. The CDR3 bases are TGCAGCGTTGTACTAGCGGCCTACGAGCAGTACTTC.

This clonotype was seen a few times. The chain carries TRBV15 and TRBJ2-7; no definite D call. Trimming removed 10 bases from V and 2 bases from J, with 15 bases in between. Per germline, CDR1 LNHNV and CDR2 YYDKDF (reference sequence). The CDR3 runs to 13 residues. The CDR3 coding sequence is TGTGCCATCCGGGCGCCTGACACCTACGAGCAGTACTTC. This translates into CAIRAPDTYEQYF. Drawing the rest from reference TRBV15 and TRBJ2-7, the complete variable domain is DAMVIQNPRYQVTQFGKPVTLSCSQTLNHNVMYWYQQKSSQAPKLLFHYYDKDFNNEADTPDNFQSRRPNTSFCFLDIRSPGLGDTAMYLCAIRAPDTYEQYFGPGTRLTVT.

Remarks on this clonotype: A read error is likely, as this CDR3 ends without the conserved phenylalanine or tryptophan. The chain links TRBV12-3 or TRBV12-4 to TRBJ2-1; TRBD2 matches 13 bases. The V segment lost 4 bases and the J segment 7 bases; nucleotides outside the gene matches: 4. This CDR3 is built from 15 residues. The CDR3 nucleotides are TGTGCCAGCAGTTCCGGACTAGCGGGAGTTAATGAGCAGTTCTTA. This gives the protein CASSSGLAGVNEQFL.

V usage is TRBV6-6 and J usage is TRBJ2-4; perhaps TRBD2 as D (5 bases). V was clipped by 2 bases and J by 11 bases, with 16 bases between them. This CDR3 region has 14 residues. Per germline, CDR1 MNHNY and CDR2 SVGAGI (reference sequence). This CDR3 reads CASSYATIEDVQYF. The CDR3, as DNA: TGTGCCAGCAGTTACGCGACTATAGAGGACGTTCAGTACTTC.

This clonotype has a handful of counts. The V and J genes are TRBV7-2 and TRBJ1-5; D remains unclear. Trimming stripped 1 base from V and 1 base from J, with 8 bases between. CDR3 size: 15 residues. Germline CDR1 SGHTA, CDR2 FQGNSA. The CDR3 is CASSLEGRSNQPQHF. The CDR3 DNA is TGTGCCAGCAGCTTAGAAGGGCGGAGCAATCAGCCCCAGCATTTT.

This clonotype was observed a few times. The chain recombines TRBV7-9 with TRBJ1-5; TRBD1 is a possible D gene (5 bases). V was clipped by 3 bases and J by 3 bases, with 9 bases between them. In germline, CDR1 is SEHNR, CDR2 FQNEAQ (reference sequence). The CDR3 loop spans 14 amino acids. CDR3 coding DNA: TGTGCCAGCAGCTTTGGGGCAGACAATCAGCCCCAGCATTTT. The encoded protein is CASSFGADNQPQHF.

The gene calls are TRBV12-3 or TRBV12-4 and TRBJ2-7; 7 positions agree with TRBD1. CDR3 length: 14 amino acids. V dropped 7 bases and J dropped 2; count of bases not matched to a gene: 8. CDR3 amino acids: CASTPRGQPYEQYF. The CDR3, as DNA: TGTGCCAGCACCCCAAGGGGACAGCCCTACGAGCAGTACTTC.